One T cell receptor (beta chain) is described in this entry. Original processing methods: Estimation of nucleated cell counts was performed using reference gene primer amplification. Only in-frame clones appear in the TCRdb table, and some are missing; sequencing was by immunoSEQ multiplex PCR. V and J calls and clone size are copied from that table; D and trimming were computed from the DNA. This sample has more than 40,000 clones, with just over 85% found just once. The data originate from a study of blood T cell repertoires in COVID-19. Study at large: Donors in the United States, Italy and Spain gave samples during acute or convalescent COVID-19. From T cells, B-cell-depleted T cells, or PBMCs came the material, which was cDNA or gDNA.

This CDR3 has 12 residues. The germline V gene has CDR1 SGHRS and CDR2 YFSETQ. V lost 6 bases, J lost 8 bases, and 6 bases stayed unmatched. The rearrangement uses TRBV5-1 and TRBJ1-2; 8 bases align to TRBD1. Sequenced input: peripheral blood. This receptor was obtained from a woman of 80 years or more with acute or convalescent COVID-19. The CDR3 region is CASTDRDSGYTF. The CDR3 nucleotides are TGCGCCAGCACGGACAGGGACTCGGGCTACACCTTC.